The entry that follows covers one T cell receptor beta chain sequence. With a much larger clone just one base away, this may be a read error. These data come from a study of blood T cells in healthy people across ages. The ends were cut back, 4 bases at V and 8 bases at J, with 13 bases in the middle. CDR3 length: 13 residues. CDR1 and CDR2 from the germline V gene are SGHTA and FQGNSA. PBMCs, at least 6.5 million per sample, were isolated. The authors extracted at least 5 micrograms of total RNA per sample. A second PCR, run for about 6 to 11 cycles, used a sample-barcoded 5' primer plus a J-beta primer mix. At least 3 million CDR3-containing paired-end reads were obtained per sample. MiXCR, applied by TCRdb to the 5' RACE reads, yields one record per CDR3 protein. The profile shows hundreds of thousands of distinct CDR3 sequences, roughly 50% of them singletons.

The V call is TRBV7-2, the J call TRBJ2-3, with D possibly being TRBD2 (5 bases). This sequence originates from a woman between 55 and 75 years old in good health. Sequencing used blood. This chain's CDR3 is CASSSIARGTQYF. The CDR3 DNA reads as TGTGCCAGCAGCTCAATAGCGAGAGGTACGCAGTATTTT.